What follows are 24 T cell receptor beta chains derived from one specimen sequenced in a study of cytomegalovirus exposure and HLA in healthy donors. In the PCR, 60 Vbeta and 13 Jbeta primers were used. Generated by immunoSEQ multiplex PCR, the TCRdb table keeps only in-frame clones and is missing some. The table lists fewer than 100,000 clones, over 60% of them singletons. Specimen: PBMCs. These receptors were collected from a male donor in good health and CMV-seronegative.

In its sample, this clone was seen once. The CDR3 DNA follows: TGTGCCAGCAGCGTTTCGGGTTGGGGGGGCTTTGAGCAGTTCTTC. It is translated as CASSVSGWGGFEQFF. The chain recombines TRBV9 with TRBJ2-1, with D possibly matching TRBD2 (7 bases). With 2 bases removed from V and 9 bases from J, the gap between germline ends came to 18 bases. The CDR3 covers 15 residues. Per germline, CDR1 SGDLS and CDR2 YYNGEE.

In regard to this clone: A junction boundary mismatches the germline segment, possibly from a read error. The chain joins TRBV7-9 to TRBJ2-1; tentatively, D is TRBD1 or TRBD2 (5 bases each). Germline CDR1 is SEHNR and CDR2 is FQNEAQ (reference sequence). The CDR3 has 12 residues. Here the CDR3 reads CSSSGLRDEQFF. The CDR3 region has the DNA TGTTCCAGCAGCGGCCTCAGGGATGAGCAGTTCTTC.

The chain couples TRBV9 to TRBJ1-1, with no clear D. Germline V gives CDR1 SGDLS, CDR2 YYNGEE. There are 14 residues in the CDR3. V was cut by 0 bases and J by 0 bases, with 6 bases left in between. Here the CDR3 reads CASSVVQLNTEAFF. In DNA form, the CDR3 reads TGTGCCAGCAGCGTAGTACAGCTGAACACTGAAGCTTTCTTT.

The V gene is TRBV18, the J gene TRBJ1-2, with 7 bases lining up with TRBD1. CDR3 length equals 18 residues. Germline trimming cut 4 bases from V and 0 bases from J; bases unmatched to any gene: 14. Germline V CDR1 and CDR2: KGHSH, LQKENI. The CDR3 reads CASSHTGTALLANYGYTF. The CDR3, as DNA: TGTGCCAGCTCACACACCGGGACAGCTTTACTAGCTAACTATGGCTACACCTTC. Full variable domain (missing parts from reference TRBV18 and TRBJ1-2): NAGVMQNPRHLVRRRGQEARLRCSPMKGHSHVYWYRQLPEEGLKFMVYLQKENIIDESGMPKERFSAEFPKEGPSILRIQQVVRGDSAAYFCASSHTGTALLANYGYTFGSGTRLTVV.

V and J are TRBV19 and TRBJ1-2; tentatively, D is TRBD1 (6 bases). Trimming removed 2 bases from V and 4 bases from J, with 14 bases in between. This CDR3 has 15 amino acids. The germline V gene encodes CDR1 LNHDA and CDR2 SQIVND (reference sequence). This CDR3 is CASSISGHTFYGYTF. For the CDR3, the DNA is TGTGCCAGTAGTATATCGGGACATACCTTCTATGGCTACACCTTC. The variable domain in full, with the rest retrieved from reference TRBV19 and TRBJ1-2, is DGGITQSPKYLFRKEGQNVTLSCEQNLNHDAMYWYRQDPGQGLRLIYYSQIVNDFQKGDIAEGYSVSREKKESFPLTVTSAQKNPTAFYLCASSISGHTFYGYTFGSGTRLTVV.

This chain joins TRBV9 and TRBJ2-3; D gene unclear. CDR3 size: 15 residues. Germline CDR1 reads SGDLS; CDR2 reads YYNGEE. The ends were cut back, 0 bases at V and 4 bases at J, with 12 bases in the middle. The DNA for the CDR3 is TGTGCCAGCAGCGTAGGCCTAGAAAGTGCAGATACGCAGTATTTT. As protein: CASSVGLESADTQYF.

The chain recombines TRBV4-3 with TRBJ2-7; D gene uncertain. The CDR3 covers 15 residues. CDR1 is LGHNA, CDR2 YSLEER, per germline. Trimming took off 1 base at V and 2 bases at J, with 12 bases between the two ends. Here the CDR3 reads CASSQGSYSPYEQYF. The CDR3 DNA reads TGCGCCAGCAGCCAAGGTAGCTATAGTCCCTACGAGCAGTACTTC.

The V and J genes are TRBV4-1 and TRBJ1-6; 9 bases are shared with TRBD1. The J segment lost 9 bases and the V segment lost 3 bases, leaving 18 bases of the junction unmatched. This CDR3 spans 19 amino acids. The germline V gene has CDR1 MGHRA and CDR2 YSYEKL. CDR3 sequence reads: CASSHKTGTGQVISSPLHF. The DNA of the CDR3 is TGCGCCAGCAGCCACAAAACCGGGACAGGGCAAGTAATAAGTTCACCCCTCCACTTT.

In this sample, this clone turned up a few times. This chain uses TRBV5-1 with TRBJ2-1, with TRBD2 as a possible D gene (6 bases). Germline CDR1 reads SGHRS; CDR2 reads YFSETQ. There are 17 residues in the CDR3. Trimming took off 0 bases at V and 4 bases at J, with 17 bases between the two ends. The CDR3, as DNA: TGCGCCAGCAGCTTGGGAGGAGGGGACCCCTTTTACAATGAGCAGTTCTTC. Amino acids: CASSLGGGDPFYNEQFF.

The chain recombines TRBV14 with TRBJ2-7; a possible D gene is TRBD1 (6 bases). The CDR3 runs to 15 residues. From germline, CDR1 is SGHDN and CDR2 FVKESK. The V end was cut by 2 bases, the J end by 3 bases, with 14 bases between. CDR3 region: CASSQNPQGRYEQYF. CDR3 sequence (DNA): TGTGCCAGCAGCCAAAATCCGCAGGGGCGCTACGAGCAGTACTTC.

The rearrangement links TRBV6-5 to TRBJ1-4, with D perhaps matching TRBD1 (5 bases). Germline CDR1 reads MNHEY; CDR2 reads SVGAGI. V was cut by 6 bases and J by 8 bases, with 16 bases left in between. The CDR3 has 14 amino acids. The CDR3 here is CASRFRVGVEKLFF. The CDR3, as DNA: TGTGCCAGCAGATTCAGGGTAGGGGTAGAAAAACTGTTTTTT.

V gene TRBV6-6 combines with J gene TRBJ2-1, with 7 bases aligning to TRBD1. This CDR3 contains 16 residues. Trimming took 5 bases from V and 7 from J; bases not matched to a gene: 14. CDR1 and CDR2 from the germline V gene are MNHNY and SVGAGI (reference sequence). CDR3 sequence: CASSGHKAEQGNEQFF. The CDR3 DNA sequence: TGTGCCAGCAGTGGCCACAAGGCGGAACAGGGGAATGAGCAGTTCTTC.

This chain joins TRBV6-1 and TRBJ1-5, with D maybe TRBD1 (5 bases). Germline V gene lookup returns CDR1 MNHNS and CDR2 SASEGT. Trimming left V 7 bases short and J 6 bases short, with 16 bases between. The CDR3 has 14 residues. The CDR3 spells CASTPRGRAQPQHF. The CDR3, as DNA: TGTGCCAGCACCCCCCGGGGGAGGGCTCAGCCCCAGCATTTT.

Only a few counts were recorded for this clone. The V and J genes are TRBV29-1 and TRBJ2-3, with D unclear. Deletions cut 2 bases from V and 1 base from J, with 10 bases between. Germline CDR1 and CDR2: SQVTM and ANQGSEA. CDR3 size: 14 residues. The CDR3 is CSVEPPQRTDTQYF. The CDR3 DNA reads TGCAGCGTTGAACCCCCACAGCGCACAGATACGCAGTATTTT.

The count of this clone is one. This chain connects TRBV11-2 to TRBJ2-5; 8 bases agree with TRBD1. The trim removed 1 base at V and 4 bases at J, leaving 11 bases unmatched. In germline, CDR1 is SGHAT, CDR2 FQNNGV. CDR3 length: 17 residues. The CDR3 region is CASSLGLQGATGETQYF. The CDR3 DNA is TGTGCCAGCAGCTTAGGCTTGCAGGGGGCGACGGGAGAGACCCAGTACTTC.

The CDR3: CASSNDRWKETQYF. The CDR3 DNA reads TGTGCCAGCAGCAACGACAGGTGGAAAGAGACCCAGTACTTC. This chain links TRBV7-2 with TRBJ2-5; D is perhaps TRBD1 (6 bases). The CDR3 length is 14 residues. V was cut by 5 bases and J by 3 bases, with 13 bases left in between. Germline loops: CDR1 SGHTA, CDR2 FQGNSA.

The chain recombines TRBV7-9 with TRBJ2-6, with a weak D call TRBD1 (5 bases). This CDR3 has 18 residues. V lost 0 bases to trimming and J lost 0 bases, with 12 bases between them. CDR1 and CDR2 from the germline V gene are SEHNR and FQNEAQ (reference sequence). The CDR3 bases are TGTGCCAGCAGCTTAGCGCATGACAGCTACTCTGGGGCCAACGTCCTGACTTTC. Amino acids: CASSLAHDSYSGANVLTF.

CDR3 DNA sequence: TGTGCCTGGGGCCTCGGGGGGGGTGGCTACACCTTC. Translating gives CAWGLGGGGYTF. The genes are TRBV30 and TRBJ1-2; perhaps TRBD1 as D (5 bases). Germline loops: CDR1 GTSNPN, CDR2 SVGIG (reference sequence). The V gene lost 5 bases and the J gene lost 7 bases, with 14 bases spanning the gap. The CDR3 spans 12 residues.

The chain couples TRBV4-3 to TRBJ1-2; the match to TRBD1 covers 8 bases. Germline CDR1 is LGHNA and CDR2 is YSLEER. The V gene end was trimmed by 0 bases and the J gene end by 8 bases; junction bases not matched to a gene: 11. The CDR3 has 16 residues. The CDR3 loop reads CASSQDLRQGLSGYTF. CDR3 coding DNA: TGCGCCAGCAGCCAAGATCTGAGACAGGGGCTAAGCGGCTACACCTTC.

The chain has TRBV10-1 and TRBJ2-1, with TRBD2 identical over 12 bases. Unmatched junction bases numbered 7, after V lost 1 base and J lost 9 bases. The CDR3 consists of 16 residues. Per the germline V gene, CDR1 is WNHNN and CDR2 is SYGVQD (reference sequence). The CDR3 DNA is TGCGCCAGCAGTGAGTTGGCTAGCGGGAGGGCCAGTGAGCAGTTCTTC. This sequence encodes CASSELASGRASEQFF.

A single count supports this clone. The genes are TRBV5-1 and TRBJ1-1, with 9 bases aligning to TRBD1. CDR1 is SGHRS and CDR2 is YFSETQ in the germline V gene. The trim removed 4 bases at V and 4 bases at J, leaving 8 bases unmatched. The length of the CDR3 is 15 residues. CDR3 loop: CASSTTTTGGTEAFF. CDR3 coding DNA: TGCGCCAGCAGCACTACAACGACAGGGGGCACTGAAGCTTTCTTT.

The V gene is TRBV6-5, the J gene TRBJ2-2; 9 nucleotides align to TRBD1. The CDR3 loop spans 14 amino acids. From germline, CDR1 is MNHEY and CDR2 SVGAGI. V shed 5 bases, J shed 3 bases, and the junction held 1 base outside the gene matches. The CDR3 DNA sequence: TGTGCCAGCAGTCGGGACAGGGACACCGGGGAGCTGTTTTTT. Translating gives CASSRDRDTGELFF.

For this clone: The same CDR3 also results from other DNA sequences found in this sample. The CDR3 region is CASSISRGTGLTRREKLFF. The CDR3 nucleotides read TGTGCCAGCAGTATCTCGAGGGGGACAGGCCTAACGCGGAGGGAAAAACTGTTTTTT. The chain joins TRBV28 to TRBJ1-4; 8 nucleotides agree with TRBD1. V was clipped by 5 bases and J by 8 bases; unmatched bases: 22. This CDR3 spans 19 amino acids. From germline, CDR1 is MDHEN and CDR2 SYDVKM.

This chain's CDR3 is CASAGQSNNEQFF. CDR3 coding DNA: TGCGCCAGCGCGGGACAGTCGAACAATGAGCAGTTCTTC. J is TRBJ2-1 and V is TRBV4-3, with TRBD1 as a possible D gene (7 bases). The CDR3 runs to 13 residues. V was clipped by 8 bases and J by 5 bases, with 13 bases between them. The germline gives CDR1 LGHNA, CDR2 YSLEER.